Included here is one TCR beta chain sequence, with context. One end of the junction fails to match germline, which may point to a read error. The assay was immunoSEQ multiplex PCR, and TCRdb's table has in-frame clones only and misses some. Altogether approximately 400,000 clones are present, 90% to 97% being singletons, with the ten largest covering approximately 0.32%. The data were obtained in a study of shared clonotypes between healthy human individuals. There are 16 residues in the CDR3. Germline V gene data show CDR1 as SSHAT and CDR2 as FNYEAQ (reference sequence). This receptor was obtained from a man younger than 40 in good health. The sample comprised memory CD8+ T cells sorted from blood. Specified subset: CD45RO+ cells pooled with CCR7-negative TemRA cells. The chain employs TRBV7-7 and TRBJ2-2, with 8 bases matching TRBD1. In nucleotides, the CDR3 is TGTGCTAGCAGCCTCACAGGGGGGCGGGCCAACGGGGAGCTGTTTTTT. Translating it yields CASSLTGGRANGELFF.